The text below deals with one T cell receptor (beta chain). It was CD45RO-negative cells, positively selected for CCR7, that made up naive CD8 cells, with terminally differentiated effector memory CD45RA+ cells excluded. The method was immunoSEQ multiplex PCR; TCRdb's version includes in-frame clones alone and lacks a portion of them. The table records about 2.2 million clones, 93% of them present only once. Looked up from germline, CDR1 is LNHDA and CDR2 is SQIVND (reference sequence). This CDR3 has 16 residues. Unmatched junction bases numbered 12, after V lost 5 bases and J lost 3 bases. The data are from a study of shared clonotypes between healthy human individuals. Study overall: Donors were a couple of women and a few men aged 18 to 49.

This TCR was recovered from a man aged 18-30 years in good health. Some clones in this sample may be carry-over from other donors' samples. V gene TRBV19 combines with J gene TRBJ1-1; TRBD1 matches at 7 bases. Sample: naive CD8+ T cells from PBMCs. The CDR3 loop reads CASSVPGGLADTEAFF. In DNA, the CDR3 is TGTGCCAGTAGTGTCCCAGGGGGACTGGCGGACACTGAAGCTTTCTTT.